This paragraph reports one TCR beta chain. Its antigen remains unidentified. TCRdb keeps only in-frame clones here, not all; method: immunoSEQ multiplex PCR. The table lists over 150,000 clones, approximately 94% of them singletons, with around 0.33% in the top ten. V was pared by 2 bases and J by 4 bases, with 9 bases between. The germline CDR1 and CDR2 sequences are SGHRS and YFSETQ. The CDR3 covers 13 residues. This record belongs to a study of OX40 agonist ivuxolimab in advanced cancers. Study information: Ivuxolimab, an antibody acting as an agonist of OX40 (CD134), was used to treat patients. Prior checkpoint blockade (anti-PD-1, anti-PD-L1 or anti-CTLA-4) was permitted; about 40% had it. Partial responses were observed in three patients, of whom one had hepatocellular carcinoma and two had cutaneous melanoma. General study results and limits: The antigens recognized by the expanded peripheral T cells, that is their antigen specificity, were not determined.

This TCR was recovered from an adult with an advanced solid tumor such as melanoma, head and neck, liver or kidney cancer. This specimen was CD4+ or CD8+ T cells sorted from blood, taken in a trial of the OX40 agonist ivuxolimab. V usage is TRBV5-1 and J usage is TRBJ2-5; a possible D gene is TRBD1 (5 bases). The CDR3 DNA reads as TGCGCCAGCAGCTTCGACAGTTTAGAGACCCAGTACTTC. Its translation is CASSFDSLETQYF.